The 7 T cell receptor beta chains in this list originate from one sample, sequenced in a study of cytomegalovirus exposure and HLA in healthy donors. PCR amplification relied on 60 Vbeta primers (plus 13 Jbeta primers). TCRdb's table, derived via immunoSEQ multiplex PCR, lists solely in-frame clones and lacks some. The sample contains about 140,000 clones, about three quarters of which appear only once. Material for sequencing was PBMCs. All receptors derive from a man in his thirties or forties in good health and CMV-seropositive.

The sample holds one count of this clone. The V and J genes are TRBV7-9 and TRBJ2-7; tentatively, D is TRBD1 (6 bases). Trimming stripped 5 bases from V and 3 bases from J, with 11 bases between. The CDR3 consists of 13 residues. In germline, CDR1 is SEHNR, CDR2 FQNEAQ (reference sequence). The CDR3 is CASSPRGGYEQYF. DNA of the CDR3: TGTGCCAGCAGCCCGCGAGGGGGCTACGAGCAGTACTTC. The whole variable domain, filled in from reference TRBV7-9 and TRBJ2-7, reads DTGVSQNPRHKITKRGQNVTFRCDPISEHNRLYWYRQTLGQGPEFLTYFQNEAQLEKSRLLSDRFSAERPKGSFSTLEIQRTEQGDSAMYLCASSPRGGYEQYFGPGTRLTVT.

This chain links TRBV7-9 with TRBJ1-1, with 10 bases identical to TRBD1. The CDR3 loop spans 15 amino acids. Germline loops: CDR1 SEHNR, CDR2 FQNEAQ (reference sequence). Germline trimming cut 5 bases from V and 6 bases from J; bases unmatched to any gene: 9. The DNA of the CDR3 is TGTGCCAGCAGCGTCACCGGGACAGGGGCCGCTGAAGCTTTCTTT. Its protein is CASSVTGTGAAEAFF.

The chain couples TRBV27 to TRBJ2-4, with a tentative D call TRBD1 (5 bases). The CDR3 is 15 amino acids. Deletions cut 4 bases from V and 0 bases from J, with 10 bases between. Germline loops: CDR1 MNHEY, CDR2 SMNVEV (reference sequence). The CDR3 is CASSSQGLAKNIQYF. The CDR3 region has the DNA TGTGCCAGCAGTTCCCAGGGCCTAGCCAAAAACATTCAGTACTTC.

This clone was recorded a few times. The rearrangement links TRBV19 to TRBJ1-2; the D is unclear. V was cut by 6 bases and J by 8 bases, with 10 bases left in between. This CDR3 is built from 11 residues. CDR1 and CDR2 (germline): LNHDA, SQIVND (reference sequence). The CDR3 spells CASRHPRGYTF. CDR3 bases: TGTGCCAGTAGACACCCGAGGGGCTACACCTTC.

CDR3 sequence reads: CAIKPFDGEETQYF. DNA of the CDR3: TGTGCCATCAAACCTTTTGACGGAGAAGAGACCCAGTACTTC. V is TRBV10-3 and J is TRBJ2-5; D uncertain. The CDR3 sequence is 14 residues long. V lost 7 bases to trimming and J lost 3 bases, with 15 bases between them. Germline V gene lookup returns CDR1 ENHRY and CDR2 SYGVKD.

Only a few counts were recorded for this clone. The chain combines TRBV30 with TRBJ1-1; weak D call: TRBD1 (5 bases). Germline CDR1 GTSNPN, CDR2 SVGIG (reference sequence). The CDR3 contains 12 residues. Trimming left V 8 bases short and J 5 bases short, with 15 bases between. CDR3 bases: TGTGCCGGATCAGGGCTTTGGACTGAAGCTTTCTTT. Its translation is CAGSGLWTEAFF.

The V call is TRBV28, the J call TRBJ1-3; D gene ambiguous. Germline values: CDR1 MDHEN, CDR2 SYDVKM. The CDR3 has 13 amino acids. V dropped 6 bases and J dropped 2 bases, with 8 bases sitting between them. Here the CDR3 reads CASRVQAGNTIYF. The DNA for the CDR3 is TGTGCCAGCAGGGTCCAGGCTGGAAACACCATATATTTT.